The rows below give T cell receptor beta chains drawn from one sample of a study of shared clonotypes between healthy human individuals. Data came from immunoSEQ multiplex PCR; TCRdb stores just in-frame clones and leaves some out. The table has about 2.1 million clones, about 94% seen once. Sequencing was performed on naive CD8+ T cells from PBMCs. The receptors were gathered from a man younger than 35 in good health. Some clones in this sample may be carry-over from other donors' samples. The CDR3 runs from the conserved cysteine through the conserved F or W. A D gene is named only where the DNA matches it firmly. Clone size is not always given. Where it is, it says once, few, many or a class for expanded clones.

- | TRBJ2-1 | - | TRBV9 | CASSDRAVRTYNEQFF | TGTGCCAGCAGCGACCGGGCCGTAAGGACGTACAATGAGCAGTTCTTC
- | TRBJ2-7 | - | TRBV7-6 | CASSADPESSYEQYF | TGTGCCAGCAGCGCCGACCCCGAGAGCTCCTACGAGCAGTACTTC
- | TRBJ2-2 | TRBD2 | TRBV11-2 | CASSFSAGGDTGTGELFF | TGTGCCAGCAGCTTTTCAGCGGGAGGAGATACGGGCACCGGGGAGCTGTTTTTT
- | TRBJ1-1 | - | TRBV4-2 | CASSQDPLPHPQIPNTEAFF | TGTGCCAGCAGCCAAGACCCCCTCCCACACCCACAGATTCCTAACACTGAAGCTTTCTTT
- | TRBJ2-4 | TRBD2 | TRBV7-9 | CASSQIAGRAKNIQYF | TGTGCCAGCAGCCAGATAGCGGGCAGAGCCAAAAACATTCAGTACTTC
few | TRBJ1-1 | TRBD1 | TRBV2 | CASSVGQAVEAFF | TGTGCCAGCAGTGTAGGACAGGCAGTTGAAGCTTTCTTT
- | TRBJ2-2 | TRBD2 | TRBV19 | CASSFGTTLNTGELFF | TGTGCCAGTAGTTTCGGGACTACCCTGAACACCGGGGAGCTGTTTTTT
- | TRBJ2-5 | TRBD2 | TRBV2 | CASSKREVQETQYF | TGTGCCAGCAGTAAGCGGGAGGTCCAAGAGACCCAGTACTTC
- | TRBJ2-1 | TRBD2 | TRBV29-1 | CSVVGTSGFWFF | TGCAGCGTTGTGGGGACTAGCGGGTTTTGGTTCTTC
- | TRBJ1-4 | - | TRBV6-5 | CASRKKGGSEKLFF | TGTGCCAGCAGAAAGAAAGGGGGAAGTGAAAAACTGTTTTTT
- | TRBJ1-1 | - | TRBV19 | CASSIGRTEAFF | TGTGCCAGTAGTATTGGAAGGACAGAAGCTTTCTTT
- | TRBJ2-3 | TRBD1 | TRBV7-9 | CASSPGTGPDTQYF | TGTGCCAGCAGCCCCGGGACAGGCCCAGATACGCAGTATTTT
- | TRBJ1-5 | - | TRBV5-8 | CASSSQGLDQPQHF | TGTGCCAGCAGCTCGCAAGGTTTAGATCAGCCCCAGCATTTT
- | TRBJ1-1 | - | TRBV7-3 | CASSLWGWNTEAFF | TGTGCCAGCAGCTTATGGGGGTGGAACACTGAAGCTTTCTTT
- | TRBJ2-7 | TRBD2 | TRBV4-1 | CASSPGLAGHEQYF | TGCGCCAGCAGCCCCGGACTAGCGGGACACGAGCAGTACTTC
- | TRBJ2-1 | TRBD1 | TRBV7-8 | CASSLGVARPGGEQFF | TGTGCCAGCAGCTTAGGGGTAGCGAGGCCAGGGGGTGAGCAGTTCTTC
- | TRBJ2-1 | - | TRBV6-4 | CASSERSGSYNEQFF | TGTGCCAGCAGTGAACGGAGCGGCTCCTACAATGAGCAGTTCTTC
- | TRBJ1-1 | TRBD1 | TRBV7-9 | CASSAGQGMNTEAFF | TGTGCCAGCAGCGCCGGACAGGGGATGAACACTGAAGCTTTCTTT
- | TRBJ2-2 | - | TRBV7-9 | CAVQVNTGELFF | TGTGCCGTCCAGGTGAACACCGGGGAGCTGTTTTTT
- | TRBJ2-1 | - | TRBV4-1 | CASSQRLGVLNEQFF | TGCGCCAGCAGCCAACGTCTGGGGGTTCTCAATGAGCAGTTCTTC
- | TRBJ2-7 | - | TRBV27 | CASSFGGPSYEQYF | TGTGCCAGCAGTTTTGGGGGTCCCTCCTACGAGCAGTACTTC
- | TRBJ1-1 | - | TRBV2 | CASSERGEVVRTEAFF | TGTGCCAGCAGTGAAAGGGGCGAGGTGGTTCGGACTGAAGCTTTCTTT
- | TRBJ2-1 | TRBD2 | TRBV6-1 | CASSEKTSGPSNEQFF | TGTGCCAGCAGTGAAAAGACTAGCGGGCCCTCCAATGAGCAGTTCTTC
- | TRBJ1-1 | - | TRBV15 | CATSSPRSLNTEAFF | TGTGCCACCAGCAGCCCCAGATCTTTGAACACTGAAGCTTTCTTT
- | TRBJ1-2 | - | TRBV7-9 | CASWGQANYGYTF | TGTGCCAGCTGGGGGCAGGCTAACTATGGCTACACCTTC
- | TRBJ1-2 | - | TRBV29-1 | CSVEDNRQVYGYTF | TGCAGCGTTGAGGACAATCGGCAGGTCTATGGCTACACCTTC
- | TRBJ2-7 | - | TRBV11-1 | CASSLAEPNRSPYEQYF | TGTGCCAGCAGCTTAGCCGAACCTAACAGGAGCCCCTACGAGCAGTACTTC
- | TRBJ1-1 | - | TRBV15 | CATSSPGQPNTEAFF | TGTGCCACCAGCAGCCCCGGACAGCCGAACACTGAAGCTTTCTTT
- | TRBJ2-3 | - | TRBV28 | CASSSAAATTTDTQYF | TGTGCCAGCAGTTCAGCTGCGGCCACTACAACAGATACGCAGTATTTT
- | TRBJ1-3 | TRBD1 | TRBV29-1 | CSGTGGNTIYF | TGCAGCGGGACAGGGGGAAACACCATATATTTT
- | TRBJ1-2 | - | TRBV7-9 | CASIEFIRGTGYGYTF | TGTGCCAGCATCGAATTCATCAGGGGCACGGGATATGGCTACACCTTC
- | TRBJ2-3 | TRBD2 | TRBV9 | CASSARTSGIMGRADTQYF | TGTGCCAGCAGCGCACGGACTAGCGGGATAATGGGTCGGGCAGATACGCAGTATTTT
- | TRBJ2-3 | TRBD2 | TRBV7-6 | CASSPWTSGLPGDTQYF | TGTGCCAGCAGCCCCTGGACTAGCGGGCTCCCAGGAGATACGCAGTATTTT
- | TRBJ2-3 | - | TRBV5-1 | CASSGGTGLHTDTQYF | TGCGCCAGCAGCGGGGGAACAGGACTCCACACAGATACGCAGTATTTT
once | TRBJ2-7 | - | TRBV27 | CASINQTSYEQYF | TGTGCCAGCATAAACCAAACATCCTACGAGCAGTACTTC
- | TRBJ2-1 | TRBD2 | TRBV7-9 | CASSSGGGLAGINEQFF | TGTGCCAGCAGCTCGGGAGGAGGGCTAGCGGGGATCAATGAGCAGTTCTTC
- | TRBJ1-2 | - | TRBV28 | CASLTVNGYTF | TGTGCCAGCCTGACTGTCAACGGCTACACCTTC
few | TRBJ2-2 | - | TRBV6-4 | CASRTDHGELFF | TGTGCCAGCAGGACAGATCACGGGGAGCTGTTTTTT
- | TRBJ2-3 | - | TRBV7-9 | CASSFTIAVGADTQYF | TGTGCCAGCAGCTTCACCATAGCGGTTGGGGCAGATACGCAGTATTTT
few | TRBJ2-3 | - | TRBV7-9 | CASSLVGSTDTQYF | TGTGCCAGCAGCTTAGTTGGGAGCACAGATACGCAGTATTTT
- | TRBJ2-6 | TRBD1 | TRBV6-4 | CASSDGTGARGVLTF | TGTGCCAGCAGTGACGGGACAGGGGCCCGAGGGGTCCTGACTTTC
- | TRBJ2-2 | TRBD1 | TRBV4-1 | CASSQVQGGTGELFF | TGCGCCAGCAGCCAAGTACAGGGGGGAACCGGGGAGCTGTTTTTT
- | TRBJ2-3 | - | TRBV6-1 | CASMSSTDTQYF | TGTGCCAGCATGTCTAGCACAGATACGCAGTATTTT
- | TRBJ2-7 | TRBD1 | TRBV18 | CASSPSDRASLYEQYF | TGTGCCAGCTCACCGTCCGACAGGGCTTCTCTCTACGAGCAGTACTTC
- | TRBJ2-6 | - | TRBV27 | CASSLSKSGYGSGANVLTF | TGTGCCAGCAGTTTATCTAAATCGGGATATGGCTCTGGGGCCAACGTCCTGACTTTC
- | TRBJ2-7 | - | TRBV6-1 | CASSFSPETAYEQYF | TGTGCCAGCAGCTTTAGTCCCGAGACAGCCTACGAGCAGTACTTC
- | TRBJ2-7 | - | TRBV9 | CASSVAGRGPNEQYF | TGTGCCAGCAGCGTAGCCGGTCGGGGGCCCAACGAGCAGTACTTC
- | TRBJ2-1 | - | TRBV13 | CASSSPSGDYNEQFF | TGTGCCAGCAGCTCTCCTAGTGGGGACTACAATGAGCAGTTCTTC
- | TRBJ2-7 | TRBD1 | TRBV28 | CATTRSGTAYEQYF | TGTGCCACCACCAGGTCCGGGACAGCCTACGAGCAGTACTTC
- | TRBJ2-1 | - | TRBV19 | CASSLGSLLKYNEQFF | TGTGCCAGTAGTCTCGGGTCCCTCCTAAAGTACAATGAGCAGTTCTTC
- | TRBJ1-3 | TRBD1 | TRBV13 | CASSKTGAGNTIYF | TGTGCCAGCAGCAAGACAGGGGCTGGAAACACCATATATTTT
- | TRBJ1-2 | TRBD1 | TRBV4-1 | CASSQGQGYGYTF | TGCGCCAGCAGCCAAGGACAGGGGTATGGCTACACCTTC
- | TRBJ2-5 | - | TRBV27 | CASSFSMTVGAVETQYF | TGTGCCAGCAGTTTCTCAATGACAGTGGGGGCGGTGGAGACCCAGTACTTC
- | TRBJ1-3 | TRBD1 | TRBV9 | CASSGTGQGVSGNTIYF | TGTGCCAGCAGCGGGACCGGACAGGGGGTTTCTGGAAACACCATATATTTT
- | TRBJ2-7 | - | TRBV14 | CASSHVLRGYEQYF | TGTGCCAGCAGCCATGTCCTCCGGGGCTACGAGCAGTACTTC
- | TRBJ2-3 | TRBD2 | TRBV5-1 | CASSFPRTSGRPRTDTQYF | TGCGCCAGCAGCTTCCCCCGGACTAGCGGGAGGCCCCGCACAGATACGCAGTATTTT